This T cell receptor beta chain is from a study of a mutant IDH1 vaccine in newly diagnosed glioma. Study details: Averaging around 42 years of age, treated patients were around 60% male and approximately 38% female. Notes on the study in general: Immune responses induced by the vaccine were seen in approximately 93% of patients, spanning multiple MHC alleles.

The ends were cut back, 5 bases at V and 7 bases at J, with 8 bases in the middle. Germline values: CDR1 MGHDK, CDR2 SYGVNS. The length of the CDR3 is 11 residues. As regards this clone: Its antigen remains unidentified.

TCRdb keeps only in-frame clones here, not all; method: immunoSEQ multiplex PCR. The sample carries tens of thousands of clones, over 60% recorded once. The time point was: baseline, week 1 (first vaccination visit). Treatment in this sample: pre-vaccination baseline after standard-of-care therapy. The donor cohort comprised cases of new WHO grade 3 or 4 IDH1-mutant, ATRX-lost astrocytoma. The J gene is TRBJ2-5, the V gene TRBV25-1, with D tentatively TRBD1 or TRBD2 (5 bases each). Sequences were derived from PBMCs, sampled from a glioma patient treated with radiotherapy, temozolomide or both. The sequence derives from a woman aged 40 to 50 with glioma. CDR3 DNA: TGTGCCAGCAGTTTTGGGGGGACCCAGTACTTC. It codes for CASSFGGTQYF.